This TCR beta chain was observed in a study of Ad26.COV2.S vaccination and SARS-CoV-2 variants (dated by TCRdb to about 2021). A note on the overall study: Donors in the vaccine arm were drawn from COV1001, a phase I-IIa trial of Ad26.COV2.S in healthy adults that was multicentre, randomized, double-blind and placebo-controlled. Dosing of Ad26.COV2.S was intramuscular, at either 5x10^10 or 1x10^11 viral particles, delivered as one shot or as two shots spaced 56 days apart. Throughout the experiments and outcome assessment, investigators stayed blinded to trial group allocation. Sequencing of the TCRbeta repertoire served to evaluate the specificity and breadth of SARS-CoV-2-reactive T cell receptors following Ad26.COV2.S vaccination. The TCR-sequenced set comprised around 32 samples: about 19 Ad26.COV2.S vaccine recipients, 5 placebo recipients and 8 SARS-CoV-2 convalescent individuals. Trial participants were randomized into five groups of five, in which low-dose or high-dose Ad26.COV2.S was given once or twice, or placebo was given on both occasions. What the research found in general, with its limitations: According to the authors, total T cell responses may have been underestimated by the TCR breadth and depth analyses. Higher spike-specific TCR breadth was observed in Ad26.COV2.S recipients than in placebo recipients (P = 0.0014). Comparing responses between vaccine doses or regimens was not something the study was powered to do. Comparable non-spike TCR breadth was observed between vaccine and placebo recipients, consistent with only spike being contained in the vaccine. Substantial breadth of spike-specific CD8+ and CD4+ T cell responses was reported after vaccination.

A note on this clone: The antigen it binds to is not known. No base quality information exists; no much larger clone differs at one position.

The immunoSEQ Assay was the method used to sequence TCRbeta CDR3 regions. After extraction, genomic DNA underwent amplification by bias-controlled multiplex PCR, followed by high-throughput sequencing. The paper's data handling went like this. To quantify the absolute abundance of every unique TCRbeta CDR3 region, sequences were collapsed and filtered. T cell fraction was estimated by normalizing TCRbeta template counts to usable DNA, with usable DNA measured through amplification of reference genes found in all nucleated cells. Repertoire TCRs were annotated as SARS-CoV-2-specific by exact matching of V gene, CDR3 amino acid sequence and J gene to a known reactive TCR set. The reference SARS-CoV-2 TCR set came from MIRA and was filtered for enrichment in COVID-19-positive ImmuneCODE repertoires, removing public or cross-reactive TCRs. Drawing on the MIRA antigens, annotated TCRs were analysed further at the level of specific ORF or position within ORF. Breadth was defined as the number of annotated unique rearrangements divided by the total number of unique productive rearrangements, and depth was defined as the summed frequency of the annotated unique rearrangements. Two-sided Wilcoxon rank-sum tests were applied when comparing TCR breadth between groups. Sourced from immuneACCESS, this table was stored by TCRdb with only in-frame sequences that have V and J called. A share of the clones is absent; for the studies checked, an unresolved V gene accounts for under half, and the remainder has no known explanation. That table supplies the V and J calls and clone size; D and trimming were determined from the DNA. The sample table lists about 350,000 clones, 70% to 90% of them with a count of one. Around 10% of the sample belongs to the ten largest clones.

CDR3 length: 11 amino acids, cysteine to phenylalanine. Only CDR3 DNA is held: 33 bases, read in frame from base 1. Looking up the germline V gene (reference sequence) yields CDR1 DFQATT and CDR2 SNEGSKA. The germline ends are 9 bases apart after V is trimmed by 3 bases and J by 6 bases. Taken with the paper, the label for treatment or condition translates to: roughly 18 received Ad26.COV2.S at low or high dose, single or two shots; roughly five received placebo; per-sample allocation not given. For vaccine and placebo recipients, the sequenced repertoires came from samples collected on day 63 after the first injection. In Cohort 1b, about two dozen adults aged 18-55 years were enrolled at a single site in Boston, USA, between 29 July and 7 August 2020. Ad26.COV2.S consisted of a replication-incompetent adenovirus type 26 vector by which a prefusion-stabilized SARS-CoV-2 spike protein from the original Wuhan strain was expressed.

The chain is assembled from TRBV20-1 and TRBJ2-7, with a tentative D gene TRBD1 over 6 matching bases. The sequence was collected from a person aged 18-60 years who received the Ad26.COV2.S COVID-19 vaccine or a placebo. This specimen was peripheral blood, taken in a trial of Ad26.COV2.S vaccine versus placebo. The base sequence is TGCAGTGCTAGCCTCAGGGGCGAGCAGTACTTC. This sequence encodes CSASLRGEQYF.